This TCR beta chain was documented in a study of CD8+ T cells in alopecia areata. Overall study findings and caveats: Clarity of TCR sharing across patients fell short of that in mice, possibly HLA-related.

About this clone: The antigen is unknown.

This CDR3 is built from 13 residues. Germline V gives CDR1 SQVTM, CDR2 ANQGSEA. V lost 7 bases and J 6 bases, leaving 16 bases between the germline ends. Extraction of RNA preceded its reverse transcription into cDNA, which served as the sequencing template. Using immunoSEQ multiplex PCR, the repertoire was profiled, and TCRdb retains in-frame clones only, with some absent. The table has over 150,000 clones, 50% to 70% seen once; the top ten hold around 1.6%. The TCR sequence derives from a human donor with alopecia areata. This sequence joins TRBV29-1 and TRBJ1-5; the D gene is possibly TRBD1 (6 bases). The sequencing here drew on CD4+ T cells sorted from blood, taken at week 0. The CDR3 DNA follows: TGCAGCGCCGTAGGGGGGCTAGGTCAGCCCCAGCATTTT. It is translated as CSAVGGLGQPQHF.